This T cell receptor beta chain was sequenced during a study of T cell changes during pregnancy in multiple sclerosis. Measured with immunoSEQ multiplex PCR; TCRdb has only the in-frame clones, and not every one. The sample carries about 68,000 clones, about 91% recorded once. V was trimmed by 6 bases and J by 7 bases, leaving 11 bases between them. The CDR3 is 12 amino acids. CDR1 is SGHRS, CDR2 YFSETQ, per germline. The sequence was collected from a female donor in good health, enrolled as a control in a pregnancy study. The specimen comprised peripheral blood, sampled in the second trimester of pregnancy. The chain couples TRBV5-1 to TRBJ2-4; no definite D call. The CDR3, as DNA: TGCGCCAGCACTTCCCAGGTGAACATTCAGTACTTC. This translates into CASTSQVNIQYF. The entire variable domain, with the rest obtained from reference TRBV5-1 and TRBJ2-4, is as follows: KAGVTQTPRYLIKTRGQQVTLSCSPISGHRSVSWYQQTPGQGLQFLFEYFSETQRNKGNFPGRFSGRQFSNSRSEMNVSTLELGDSALYLCASTSQVNIQYFGAGTRLSVL.